This TCR beta chain originates from a study of cytomegalovirus exposure and HLA in healthy donors. Whole-study findings and limits: Most TCR beta V segments were productive about 87% or about 30% of the time in an earlier analysis. In a later analysis, specific HLA alleles were associated with approximately 16,000 TCR beta sequences at a 0.05 false discovery rate. Apart from CMV serostatus, no immune exposure information was available.

Primers for the PCR totalled 60 Vbeta and 13 Jbeta. Libraries were prepared by immunoSEQ multiplex PCR; TCRdb keeps only in-frame clonotypes and omits some of them. The sample has 150,000 or so clones; 70% to 85% are singletons. Worth noting for this clone: What it recognizes is unknown.

Germline V gives CDR1 MNHNS, CDR2 SASEGT. V was clipped by 0 bases and J by 2 bases; unmatched bases: 7. CDR3 length equals 17 residues. The receptor was isolated from a man over 45 in good health and CMV-seropositive. V and J are TRBV6-1 and TRBJ2-4, with TRBD1 matching over 7 bases. The sample was PBMCs. CDR3 amino acids: CASSEALWTGPKNIQYF. CDR3 sequence (DNA): TGTGCCAGCAGTGAAGCGCTGTGGACAGGACCCAAAAACATTCAGTACTTC.